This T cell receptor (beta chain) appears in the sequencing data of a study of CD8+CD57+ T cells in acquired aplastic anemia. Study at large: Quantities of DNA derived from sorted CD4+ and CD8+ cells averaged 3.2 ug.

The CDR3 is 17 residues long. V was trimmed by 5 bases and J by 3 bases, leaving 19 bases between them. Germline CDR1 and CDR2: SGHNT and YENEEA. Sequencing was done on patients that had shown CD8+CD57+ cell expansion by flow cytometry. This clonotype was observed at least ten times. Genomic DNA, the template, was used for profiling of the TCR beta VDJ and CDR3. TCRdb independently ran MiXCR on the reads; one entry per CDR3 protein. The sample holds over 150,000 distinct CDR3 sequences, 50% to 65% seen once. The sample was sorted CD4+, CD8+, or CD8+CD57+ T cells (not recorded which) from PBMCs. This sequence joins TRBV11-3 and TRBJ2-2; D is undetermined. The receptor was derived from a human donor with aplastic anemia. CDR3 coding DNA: TGTGCCAGCAGCCATCCCCCTCGAGACTTAGACACCGGGGAGCTGTTTTTT. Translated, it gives CASSHPPRDLDTGELFF.